This record covers a single T cell receptor (beta chain). Its antigen is unidentified. The sample originates from a study of cytomegalovirus exposure and HLA in healthy donors. The data were produced by immunoSEQ multiplex PCR, yet TCRdb's version contains in-frame clones alone and is incomplete. The table lists approximately 190,000 clones, around 83% of them singletons. The donors were in the roughly 120-subject validation cohort, distinct from the roughly 600-subject first cohort. Trimming shortened V by 6 bases and J by 3 bases, and 15 bases separated the two germline ends. Looked up from germline, CDR1 is SNHLY and CDR2 is FYNNEI. This CDR3 has 15 residues. Regarding the study as a whole: 150 or so TCR beta chains were listed as cytomegalovirus-associated. With high specificity and sensitivity, the classifier reportedly diagnosed cytomegalovirus status. A few chains tied to CMV proved CMV antigen-specific in vitro.

The gene calls are TRBV2 and TRBJ1-5, with D maybe TRBD1 (5 bases). The source is a woman aged 25-40 years in good health and CMV-seropositive. The sequenced sample consisted of PBMCs. This chain's CDR3 is CASRRAGTNNQPQHF. CDR3 bases: TGTGCCAGCAGGAGAGCCGGGACTAACAATCAGCCCCAGCATTTT.